The next 17 T cell receptor beta chains were all read from a single sample in a study of Ad26.COV2.S vaccination and SARS-CoV-2 variants. The assay was immunoSEQ multiplex PCR, and TCRdb's table has in-frame clones only and misses some. The sample has about 500,000 clones, roughly 87% seen once. Specified treatment: 19 received Ad26.COV2.S at low or high dose, single or two shots; 5 received placebo; per-sample allocation not given. Repertoires come from day 63 after the first vaccine or placebo injection. Material: peripheral blood, obtained in a trial of Ad26.COV2.S vaccine versus placebo. The receptors originated from a person aged 18-65 years who received the Ad26.COV2.S COVID-19 vaccine or a placebo.

The rearrangement links TRBV5-1 to TRBJ2-3; TRBD2 is a possible D gene (5 bases). The V gene lost 0 bases and the J gene lost 1 base, with 9 bases spanning the gap. The CDR3 has 15 residues. Per germline, CDR1 SGHRS and CDR2 YFSETQ. In DNA form, the CDR3 reads TGCGCCAGCAGCTTGGGGGTTAGCGGCACAGATACGCAGTATTTT. This sequence encodes CASSLGVSGTDTQYF.

The chain employs TRBV6-6 and TRBJ2-2, with 7 nucleotides matching TRBD1. The V and J ends lost 5 bases and 1 base, in that order; junction bases with no gene match: 10. Germline V gene data show CDR1 as MNHNY and CDR2 as SVGAGI (reference sequence). The CDR3 is 17 residues long. CDR3 in amino acids: CASSRNRGRGNTGELFF. The CDR3 nucleotides are TGTGCCAGCAGTCGGAACAGGGGAAGGGGGAACACCGGGGAGCTGTTTTTT.

The chain joins TRBV28 to TRBJ2-7; D remains ambiguous. CDR3 length equals 14 residues. CDR1 is MDHEN and CDR2 is SYDVKM in the germline V gene. The V gene lost 6 bases and the J gene lost 2 bases, with 14 bases spanning the gap. CDR3: CASSPEPSTYEQYF. The CDR3 region has the DNA TGTGCCAGCAGCCCTGAACCCTCAACCTACGAGCAGTACTTC.

The V call is TRBV18, the J call TRBJ1-1; D remains ambiguous. The CDR3 has 12 residues. Looked up from germline, CDR1 is KGHSH and CDR2 is LQKENI. V was trimmed by 1 base and J by 7 bases, leaving 7 bases between them. CDR3 protein: CASSPRADEAFF. Written as DNA, the CDR3 is TGTGCCAGCTCACCACGGGCAGATGAAGCTTTCTTT.

The V gene is TRBV6-2 or TRBV6-3, the J gene TRBJ1-3; D call uncertain. The V end lost 4 bases, the J end lost 0 bases, and 10 bases lay between the germline ends. Germline loops: CDR1 MNHEY, CDR2 SVGEGT. The CDR3 is made up of 15 amino acids. CDR3 bases: TGTGCCAGCAGTTTACGCACGGACTCTGGAAACACCATATATTTT. It yields the protein CASSLRTDSGNTIYF.

The chain is built from TRBV5-5 and TRBJ1-6; D unclear. This CDR3 is 12 amino acids long. V was cut by 2 bases and J by 5 bases, with 2 bases left in between. Germline V gives CDR1 SGHKS, CDR2 YYEKEE (reference sequence). In nucleotides, the CDR3 is TGTGCCAGCAGCTTTAATAATTCACCCCTCCACTTT. Translating gives CASSFNNSPLHF.

The V call is TRBV3-1 (or the pseudogene TRBV3-2), the J call TRBJ2-5; no reliable D call. The V gene's germline CDR1 is LGHDT and CDR2 YNNKEL (reference sequence). This CDR3 is built from 12 residues. Trimming took off 0 bases at V and 5 bases at J, with 4 bases between the two ends. CDR3 nucleotide sequence: TGTGCCAGCAGCCAAGAAGCTGAGACCCAGTACTTC. Translating it yields CASSQEAETQYF.

The J gene is TRBJ1-2, the V gene TRBV28; D gene uncertain. From germline, CDR1 is MDHEN and CDR2 SYDVKM. Trimming pared 2 bases from V and 7 bases from J, leaving 11 bases between. The CDR3 spans 13 residues. The CDR3 DNA sequence: TGTGCCAGCAGTTTACCGTGGACTGCTGGCTACACCTTC. It translates to CASSLPWTAGYTF.

J is TRBJ2-7 and V is TRBV14; 10 bases agree with TRBD1. This CDR3 comprises 16 residues. The V and J ends lost 0 bases and 3 bases, in that order; junction bases with no gene match: 5. CDR1 is SGHDN and CDR2 is FVKESK in the germline V gene. Written as DNA, the CDR3 is TGTGCCAGCAGCCAAGATCAGGGGACAGGGGTCTACGAGCAGTACTTC. Amino acids: CASSQDQGTGVYEQYF.

The rearrangement joins TRBV3-1 (or the pseudogene TRBV3-2) to TRBJ1-4; no firm D call. The CDR3 is 17 residues long. CDR1 and CDR2 from the germline V gene are LGHDT and YNNKEL (reference sequence). V was shortened by 2 bases and J by 0 bases, with 13 bases between the two germline ends. Here the CDR3 reads CASSQILRQATNEKLFF. DNA of the CDR3: TGTGCCAGCAGCCAAATCTTACGTCAGGCAACTAATGAAAAACTGTTTTTT.

V usage is TRBV5-1 and J usage is TRBJ1-3; no definite D call. CDR1 and CDR2 from the germline V gene are SGHRS and YFSETQ. The CDR3 spans 14 residues. The V gene lost 3 bases and the J gene lost 0 bases, with 7 bases spanning the gap. The CDR3 DNA reads TGCGCCAGCAGCTATGGCTTCTCTGGAAACACCATATATTTT. Translating gives CASSYGFSGNTIYF.

The CDR3 bases are TGTGCCTCTGGGATCCAGCTTAGCAATCAGCCCCAGCATTTT. It specifies CASGIQLSNQPQHF. V usage is TRBV19 and J usage is TRBJ1-5; D gene ambiguous. From germline, CDR1 is LNHDA and CDR2 SQIVND (reference sequence). This CDR3 has 14 amino acids. Deletions cut 11 bases from V and 0 bases from J, with 14 bases between.

V is TRBV10-2 and J is TRBJ2-7; the D gene is possibly TRBD1 (5 bases). The CDR3 is 15 amino acids. The germline V gene encodes CDR1 WSHSY and CDR2 SAAADI. The V gene lost 0 bases and the J gene lost 6 bases, with 15 bases spanning the gap. The DNA for the CDR3 is TGCGCCAGCAGTGAGTCTGCCGGGCCCCAGGGCGAGCAGTACTTC. It specifies CASSESAGPQGEQYF.

The chain combines TRBV10-1 with TRBJ2-5; TRBD2 aligns across 11 bases. Trimming took 2 bases from V and 1 from J; bases not matched to a gene: 6. CDR1 WNHNN and CDR2 SYGVQD come from the germline V gene (reference sequence). This CDR3 comprises 17 residues. The CDR3 is CASSEGPGTSGQETQYF. CDR3 DNA: TGCGCCAGCAGTGAGGGACCCGGGACTAGCGGCCAAGAGACCCAGTACTTC.

The CDR3 DNA follows: TGTGCCAGCAGCCCTTACGACGGCAGGGCGGCGGAGACCCAGTACTTC. Amino acids: CASSPYDGRAAETQYF. This sequence joins TRBV13 and TRBJ2-5; a possible D gene is TRBD1 (5 bases). The length of the CDR3 is 16 residues. Germline V gene lookup returns CDR1 PRHDT and CDR2 FYEKMQ (reference sequence). Deletions cut 5 bases from V and 5 bases from J, with 21 bases between.

This chain joins TRBV7-6 and TRBJ1-3, with D possibly being TRBD1 (6 bases). The CDR3 contains 14 residues. V lost 4 bases, J lost 8 bases, and 15 bases lay in between. CDR1 SGHVS and CDR2 FNYEAQ come from the germline V gene. The CDR3 spells CASSSGTPIDTIYF. CDR3 sequence (DNA): TGTGCCAGCAGCTCCGGGACACCGATTGACACCATATATTTT.

The CDR3 loop is CASSFRRINPDTQYF. Written as DNA, the CDR3 is TGTGCCAGCAGCTTTAGGCGGATTAACCCAGATACGCAGTATTTT. This chain links TRBV5-4 with TRBJ2-3; D unclear. Germline values: CDR1 SGHNT, CDR2 YYREEE (reference sequence). The CDR3 runs to 15 residues. V lost 2 bases and J 4 bases, leaving 14 bases between the germline ends.